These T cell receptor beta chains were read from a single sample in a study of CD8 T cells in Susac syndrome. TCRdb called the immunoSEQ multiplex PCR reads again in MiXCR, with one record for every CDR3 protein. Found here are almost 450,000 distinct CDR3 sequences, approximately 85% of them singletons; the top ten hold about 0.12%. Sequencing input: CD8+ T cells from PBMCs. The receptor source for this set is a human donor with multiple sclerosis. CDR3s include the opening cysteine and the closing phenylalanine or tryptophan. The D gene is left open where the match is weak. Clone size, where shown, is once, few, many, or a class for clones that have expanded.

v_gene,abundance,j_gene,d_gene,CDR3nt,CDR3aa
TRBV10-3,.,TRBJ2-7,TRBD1,TGTGCCATCAGTGAGGGGACAGGGGCCTACGAGCAGTACTTC,CAISEGTGAYEQYF
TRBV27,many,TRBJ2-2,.,TGTGCCAGCAGCTTAGCCGGGAACACCGGGGAGCTGTTTTTT,CASSLAGNTGELFF
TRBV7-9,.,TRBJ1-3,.,TGTGCCAGCAGCTGGTCCCGGGACGGAAACACCATATATTTT,CASSWSRDGNTIYF
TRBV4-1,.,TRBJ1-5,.,TGCGCCAGCAGCCTAGCTGGCGAAACCGACAAGGTCAGGCAGCCCCAGCATTTT,CASSLAGETDKVRQPQHF
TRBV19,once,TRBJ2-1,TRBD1,TGTGCCAGTAGTATTCAACAGGGGTCCTACAATGAGCAGTTCTTC,CASSIQQGSYNEQFF
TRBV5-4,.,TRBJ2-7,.,TGTGCCAGCAGCCGCTGGGGCCACGAGCAGTACTTC,CASSRWGHEQYF
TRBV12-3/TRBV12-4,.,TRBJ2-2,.,TGTGCCAGCAGGGGACAGAACACCGGGGAGCTGTTTTTT,CASRGQNTGELFF
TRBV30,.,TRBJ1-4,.,TGTGCCTGGAGAACCCCTGCTAATGAAAAACTGTTTTTT,CAWRTPANEKLFF
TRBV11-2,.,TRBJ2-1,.,TGTGCCAGCAGCTTTAGCCCGGTTGAGCAGTTCTTC,CASSFSPVEQFF
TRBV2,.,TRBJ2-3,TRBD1,TGTGCCAGCAGAGGTCCCGGGACAGGGGTAGATACGCAGTATTTT,CASRGPGTGVDTQYF
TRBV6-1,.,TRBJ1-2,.,TGTGCCAGCAGTGATGGAGCGGGCTATGGCTACACCTTC,CASSDGAGYGYTF
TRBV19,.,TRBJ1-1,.,TGTGCCAGTAGTCCCTCGGATGTAGAAGCTTTCTTT,CASSPSDVEAFF
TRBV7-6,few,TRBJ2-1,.,TGTGCCAGCAGCAACCCCTCGATTACCGGAAATGAGCAGTTCTTC,CASSNPSITGNEQFF
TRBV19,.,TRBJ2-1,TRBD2,TGTGCCAGTACTCCCTCGGGACTAGCGGGAGAGCAGTTCTTC,CASTPSGLAGEQFF
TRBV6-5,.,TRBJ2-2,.,TGTGCCAGCAGAGAACAGGGAACCGGGGAGCTGTTTTTT,CASREQGTGELFF
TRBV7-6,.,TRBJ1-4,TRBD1,TGTGCCAGCAGCCCGGGACAGCTTGCAACTAATGAAAAACTGTTTTTT,CASSPGQLATNEKLFF
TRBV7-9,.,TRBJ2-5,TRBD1,TGTGCCAGCAGGGACAGGACCCAAGAGACCCAGTACTTC,CASRDRTQETQYF
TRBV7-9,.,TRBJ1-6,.,.,CASSSSPSNSPLHF
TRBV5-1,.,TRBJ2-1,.,TGCGCCAGCTTGGGACTAACAGGGGGCTCCTACAATGAGCAGTTCTTC,CASLGLTGGSYNEQFF
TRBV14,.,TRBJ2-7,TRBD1,TGTGCCAGCAGCCAATTGGGACAGTACTACGAGCAGTACTTC,CASSQLGQYYEQYF
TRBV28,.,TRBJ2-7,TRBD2,TGTGCCAGCAGTCATGTTATTGGGGCTAGCGGGAGGGCCGTCTACGAGCAGTACTTC,CASSHVIGASGRAVYEQYF
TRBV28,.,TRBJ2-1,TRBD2,TGTGCCAGCAGTTTATCTCTAGCGGGGAGTCGTAGTGAGCAGTTCTTC,CASSLSLAGSRSEQFF
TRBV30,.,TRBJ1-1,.,TGTGCCTGGAGTGTAGAGGGCCCTGAAGCTTTCTTT,CAWSVEGPEAFF
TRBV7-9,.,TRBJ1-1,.,TGTGCCAGTAAGGGGTCAGGGGACACTGAAGCTTTCTTT,CASKGSGDTEAFF
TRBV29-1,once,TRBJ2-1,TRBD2,TGCAGCGTTGAAAAACTAGCGGGGCCCTATTACAATGAGCAGTTCTTC,CSVEKLAGPYYNEQFF
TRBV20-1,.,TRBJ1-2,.,TGCAGTGCTAGAGATCACGACCCCTATGGCTACACCTTC,CSARDHDPYGYTF
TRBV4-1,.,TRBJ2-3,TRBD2,TGCGCCAGCAGCCCTACTCCGGGACTAGTCACAGATACGCAGTATTTT,CASSPTPGLVTDTQYF
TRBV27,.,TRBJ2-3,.,TGTGCCAGCAGGGAATCCCTAGGTGCTAGCACAGATACGCAGTATTTT,CASRESLGASTDTQYF
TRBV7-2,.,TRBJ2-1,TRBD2,TGTGCCAGCAGCTTACTAGCGGGGATAGTTGATGAGCAGTTCTTC,CASSLLAGIVDEQFF
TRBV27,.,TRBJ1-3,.,TGTGCCAGCGGCTCCCCACGGGATCTGCTTTCTGGAAACACCATATATTTT,CASGSPRDLLSGNTIYF
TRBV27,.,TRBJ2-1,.,TGTGCCAGCAGAACCGGGAATTACAATGAGCAGTTCTTC,CASRTGNYNEQFF
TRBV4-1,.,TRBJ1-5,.,TGCGCCAGCAGCCAGGCCGCCGAGGAGACCAATCAGCCCCAGCATTTT,CASSQAAEETNQPQHF
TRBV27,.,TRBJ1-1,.,TGTGCCACCAAGGAATTTGGACCACCCATGAACACTGAAGCTTTCTTT,CATKEFGPPMNTEAFF
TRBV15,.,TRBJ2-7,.,TGTGCCACCAGCCCGGAGGCCGTCAGGAGTTCCTACGAGCAGTACTTC,CATSPEAVRSSYEQYF
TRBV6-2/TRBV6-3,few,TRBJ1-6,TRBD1,TGTGCCAGCAGTTCCGGGACAGAGAATTCACCCCTCCACTTT,CASSSGTENSPLHF
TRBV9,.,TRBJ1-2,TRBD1,TGTGCCAGCGGGGGGGACAGTTACTATGGCTACACCTTC,CASGGDSYYGYTF
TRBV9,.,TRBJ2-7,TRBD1,TGTGCCAGCAGCGTAGCAGGGGACAGCTTCTACGAGCAGTACTTC,CASSVAGDSFYEQYF
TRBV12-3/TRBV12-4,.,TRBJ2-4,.,TGTGCCAGCAGTTTCGCGGGGACGGGGAAAAACATTCAGTACTTC,CASSFAGTGKNIQYF
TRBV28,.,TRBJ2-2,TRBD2,TGTGCCAGCTTACTCGGTTTACTAGCGGGAGGGACGAACACCGGGGAGCTGTTTTTT,CASLLGLLAGGTNTGELFF
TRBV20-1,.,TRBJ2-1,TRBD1,TGCAGTGCCCTGGGACAGGAGATTTCGGCAGAGTTCTTC,CSALGQEISAEFF
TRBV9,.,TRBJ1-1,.,TGTGCCAGCAGACCCCATACACCGGCGGACACTGAAGCTTTCTTT,CASRPHTPADTEAFF
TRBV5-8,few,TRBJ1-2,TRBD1,TGTGCCAGCAGCTTAAGACAGGGGGCAGGATATGGCTACACCTTC,CASSLRQGAGYGYTF
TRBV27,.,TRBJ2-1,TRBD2,TGTGCCAGCAGTTGGGTACTAGCGGGGTCCTACAATGAGCAGTTCTTC,CASSWVLAGSYNEQFF
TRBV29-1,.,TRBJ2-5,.,TGCAGCGTTGTGGTAGAGACCCAGTACTTC,CSVVVETQYF
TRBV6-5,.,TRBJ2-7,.,TGTGCCAGCAGTTACGCCCCAACTCCGGACTACGAGCAGTACTTC,CASSYAPTPDYEQYF
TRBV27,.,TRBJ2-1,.,TGTGCCAGCAGCCTCATCGGAACCTACAATGAGCAGTTCTTC,CASSLIGTYNEQFF
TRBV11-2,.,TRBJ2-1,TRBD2,TGTGCCAGCAGCTTTATTCGGGGGGGACTAACTACTTACTACAATGAGCAGTTCTTC,CASSFIRGGLTTYYNEQFF
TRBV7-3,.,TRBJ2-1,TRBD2,TGTGCCAGCAGCGTACACCCCGGACTAGCGGGCATAAGCTCCTACAATGAGCAGTTCTTC,CASSVHPGLAGISSYNEQFF
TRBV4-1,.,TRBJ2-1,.,TGCGCCAGCAGCCCGGGGGTAGCCAGCTCCTACAATGAGCAGTTCTTC,CASSPGVASSYNEQFF
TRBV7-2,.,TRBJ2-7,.,TGTGCCAGCAGCTTGGCCCTCATCTTTTCTACAGGGAGTCCCTACGAGCAGTACTTC,CASSLALIFSTGSPYEQYF
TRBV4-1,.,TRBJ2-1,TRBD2,TGCGCCAGCAGCCAACTAGCGGGAGGGCCTGGGCAGTTCTTC,CASSQLAGGPGQFF
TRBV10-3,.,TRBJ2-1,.,TGTGCCATCGGAACGGGACACCCAACCTACAATGAGCAGTTCTTC,CAIGTGHPTYNEQFF
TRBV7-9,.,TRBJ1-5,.,TGTGCCAGCAGCTTACTAGAAAACAATCAGCCCCAGCATTTT,CASSLLENNQPQHF